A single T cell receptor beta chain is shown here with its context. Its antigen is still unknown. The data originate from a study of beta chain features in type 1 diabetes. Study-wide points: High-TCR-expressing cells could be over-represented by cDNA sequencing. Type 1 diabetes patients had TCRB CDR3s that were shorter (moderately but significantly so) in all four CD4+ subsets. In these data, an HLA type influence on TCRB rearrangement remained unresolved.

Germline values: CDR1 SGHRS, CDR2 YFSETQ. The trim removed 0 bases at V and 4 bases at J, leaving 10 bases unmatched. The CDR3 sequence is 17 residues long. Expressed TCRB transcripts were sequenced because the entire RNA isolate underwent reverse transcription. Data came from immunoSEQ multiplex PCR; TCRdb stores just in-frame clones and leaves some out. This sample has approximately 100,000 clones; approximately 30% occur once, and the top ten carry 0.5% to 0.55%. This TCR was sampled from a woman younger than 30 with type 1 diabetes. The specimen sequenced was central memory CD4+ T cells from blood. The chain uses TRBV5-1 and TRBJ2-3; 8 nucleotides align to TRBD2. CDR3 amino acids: CASSLAVGAGAADTQYF. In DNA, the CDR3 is TGCGCCAGCAGCTTGGCCGTAGGAGCGGGAGCGGCAGATACGCAGTATTTT.